This T cell receptor (beta chain) was sequenced for a study of blood T cell repertoires in COVID-19. The CDR3 loop spans 18 amino acids. The germline V gene encodes CDR1 SGHRS and CDR2 YFSETQ. Trimming removed 3 bases from V and 2 bases from J; junction bases left unmatched: 14. The assay was immunoSEQ multiplex PCR, and TCRdb's table has in-frame clones only and misses some. The table records approximately 440,000 clones, 87% of them present only once. Participants were aged 18 to 89 years, lived in 20 to 25 US areas, and enrolled virtually. The clonotype comes from a young woman who had recovered from COVID-19. The chain uses TRBV5-1 and TRBJ1-2, with TRBD1 identical over 9 bases. Sequencing was carried out using PBMCs or T cells enriched from blood (not recorded which). The CDR3 bases are TGCGCCAGCAGCTACACTACAGGGGGCGCCGACGAGAACTATGGCTACACCTTC. Translated: CASSYTTGGADENYGYTF.